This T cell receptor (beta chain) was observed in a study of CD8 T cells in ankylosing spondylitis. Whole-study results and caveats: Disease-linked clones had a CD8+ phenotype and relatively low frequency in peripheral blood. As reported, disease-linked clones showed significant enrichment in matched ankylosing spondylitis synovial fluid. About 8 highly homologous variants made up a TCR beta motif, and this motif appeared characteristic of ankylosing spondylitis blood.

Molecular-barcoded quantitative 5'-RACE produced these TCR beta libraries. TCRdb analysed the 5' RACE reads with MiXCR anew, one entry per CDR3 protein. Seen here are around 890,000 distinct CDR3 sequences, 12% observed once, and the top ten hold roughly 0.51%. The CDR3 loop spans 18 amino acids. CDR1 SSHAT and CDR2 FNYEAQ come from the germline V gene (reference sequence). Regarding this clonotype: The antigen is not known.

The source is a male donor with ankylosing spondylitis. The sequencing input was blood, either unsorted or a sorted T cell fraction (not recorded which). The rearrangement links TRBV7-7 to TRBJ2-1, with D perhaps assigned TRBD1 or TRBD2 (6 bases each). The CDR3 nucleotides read TGTGCTAGCGAGATTATTTTTGGGGGGCGAATCACTTACAATGAGCAGTTCTTC. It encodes CASEIIFGGRITYNEQFF.